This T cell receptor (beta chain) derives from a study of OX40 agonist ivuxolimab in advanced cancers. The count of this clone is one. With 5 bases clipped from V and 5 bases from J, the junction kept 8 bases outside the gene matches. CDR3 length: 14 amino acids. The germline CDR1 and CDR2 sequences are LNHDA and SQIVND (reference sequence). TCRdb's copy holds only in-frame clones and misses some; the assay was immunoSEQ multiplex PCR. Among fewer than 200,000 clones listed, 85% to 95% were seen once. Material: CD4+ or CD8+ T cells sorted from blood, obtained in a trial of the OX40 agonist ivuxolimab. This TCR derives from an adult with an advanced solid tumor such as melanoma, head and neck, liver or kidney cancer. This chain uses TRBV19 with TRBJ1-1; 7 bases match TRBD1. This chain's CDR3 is CASSVLTGLTEAFF. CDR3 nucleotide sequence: TGTGCCAGTAGTGTCTTGACAGGGTTAACTGAAGCTTTCTTT.